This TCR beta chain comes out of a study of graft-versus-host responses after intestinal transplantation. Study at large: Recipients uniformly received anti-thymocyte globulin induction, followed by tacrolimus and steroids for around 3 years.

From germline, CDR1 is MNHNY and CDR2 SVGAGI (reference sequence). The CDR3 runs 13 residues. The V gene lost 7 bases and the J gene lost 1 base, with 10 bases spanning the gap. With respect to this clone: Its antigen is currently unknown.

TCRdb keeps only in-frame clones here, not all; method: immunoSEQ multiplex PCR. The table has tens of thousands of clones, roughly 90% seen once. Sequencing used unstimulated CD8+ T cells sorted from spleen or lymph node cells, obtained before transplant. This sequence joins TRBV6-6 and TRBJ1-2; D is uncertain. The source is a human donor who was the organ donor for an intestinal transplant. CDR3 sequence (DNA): TGTGCCAGCACCTTAGAGTTTAACTATGGCTACACCTTC. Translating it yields CASTLEFNYGYTF.